Listed below are T cell receptor beta chains from one sample, sequenced in a study of T-cell reconstitution after alpha-beta-depleted transplantation in children. One entry per CDR3 protein, called by TCRdb with MiXCR from the PCR reads. This table holds some 500,000 distinct CDR3 sequences, approximately 30% found once. The specimen comprised PBMCs from the stem cell graft donor, sampled from the stem cell graft. Every receptor here comes from a human donor who donated a stem cell graft to a child with aplastic anemia. CDR3s include the opening cysteine and the closing phenylalanine or tryptophan. A D gene is named only where the DNA matches it firmly. Not all rows give a size; the values are once, few, many and, for expanded clones, a class.

.	few	15	TRBV12-3/TRBV12-4	TRBJ1-2	CASSLGAGGGYGYTF	TGTGCCAGCAGTTTAGGGGCGGGGGGAGGGTATGGCTACACCTTC
.	few	15	TRBV7-2	TRBJ2-7	CASSLDKGGIYEQYF	TGTGCCAGCAGCTTAGACAAGGGTGGGATCTACGAGCAGTACTTC
.	few	13	TRBV29-1	TRBJ1-1	CSVEGHGGTEAFF	TGCAGCGTTGAGGGCCATGGCGGCACTGAAGCTTTCTTT
TRBD2	.	14	TRBV29-1	TRBJ2-3	CSGGLAGNSDTQYF	TGCAGCGGAGGACTAGCGGGGAATTCAGATACGCAGTATTTT
TRBD2	.	12	TRBV20-1	TRBJ2-3	CSPWTSADTQYF	TGCAGTCCATGGACTAGCGCAGATACGCAGTATTTT
.	.	18	TRBV6-2/TRBV6-3	TRBJ2-3	CASSYYPTLGPSTDTQYF	TGTGCCAGCAGTTACTACCCTACTCTAGGGCCCAGCACAGATACGCAGTATTTT
.	few	16	TRBV10-3	TRBJ2-1	CAIRRRLIPSYNEQFF	TGTGCCATCAGAAGGAGGCTCATTCCCTCCTACAATGAGCAGTTCTTC
.	.	15	TRBV5-1	TRBJ1-1	CASSLATGWDTEAFF	TGCGCCAGCAGCTTGGCGACGGGTTGGGACACTGAAGCTTTCTTT
.	.	13	TRBV7-8	TRBJ2-2	CASSLIRAGELFF	TGTGCCAGCAGCTTAATTCGGGCCGGGGAGCTGTTTTTT
.	.	16	TRBV25-1	TRBJ2-5	CASSELIPTGRETQYF	TGTGCCAGCAGTGAGCTGATTCCTACAGGGCGAGAGACCCAGTACTTC
TRBD2	few	14	TRBV7-2	TRBJ2-7	CASSSVAGVGEQYF	TGTGCCAGCAGCTCAGTAGCGGGAGTCGGCGAGCAGTACTTC
.	few	18	TRBV24-1	TRBJ2-1	CATSDPYPAPTGYNEQFF	TGTGCCACCAGTGATCCCTACCCAGCTCCAACGGGATACAATGAGCAGTTCTTC
TRBD1	.	15	TRBV20-1	TRBJ2-5	CSAIGDRSTQETQYF	TGCAGTGCTATAGGGGACAGGAGTACCCAAGAGACCCAGTACTTC
TRBD2	few	16	TRBV12-3/TRBV12-4	TRBJ2-5	CASSPRASGPWETQYF	TGTGCCAGCAGCCCTCGGGCTAGCGGACCGTGGGAGACCCAGTACTTC
.	few	14	TRBV6-1	TRBJ1-2	CASGRAPGAHGYTF	TGTGCCAGCGGGAGGGCCCCAGGGGCGCATGGCTACACCTTC
.	.	17	TRBV7-9	TRBJ2-2	CASSPIAVGANTGELFF	TGTGCCAGCAGCCCGATCGCAGTAGGAGCGAACACCGGGGAGCTGTTTTTT
TRBD2	few	15	TRBV7-8	TRBJ2-7	CASSLAGLAVYEQYF	TGTGCCAGCAGCTTAGCGGGACTAGCGGTCTACGAGCAGTACTTC
.	.	15	TRBV4-3	TRBJ1-2	CASSQDQGRPYGYTF	TGCGCCAGCAGCCAAGATCAGGGGAGACCCTATGGCTACACCTTC
.	.	14	TRBV6-4	TRBJ1-6	CASSDSGENSPLHF	TGTGCCAGCAGTGACTCAGGGGAAAATTCACCCCTCCACTTT
TRBD2	few	15	TRBV6-2/TRBV6-3	TRBJ2-1	CASSRPSGSFDEQFF	TGTGCCAGCAGCCGACCTAGCGGGAGTTTCGATGAGCAGTTCTTC
.	.	14	TRBV10-3	TRBJ1-1	CAISESWGATEAFF	TGTGCCATCAGTGAGTCGTGGGGGGCCACTGAAGCTTTCTTT
TRBD2	.	16	TRBV9	TRBJ2-1	CASSVEWTSGRNEQFF	TGTGCCAGCAGCGTAGAGTGGACTAGCGGGAGAAATGAGCAGTTCTTC
TRBD1	few	17	TRBV29-1	TRBJ2-7	CSVVGTAILGANYEQYF	TGCAGCGTTGTAGGGACAGCGATCCTAGGGGCCAACTACGAGCAGTACTTC
.	many	13	TRBV7-2	TRBJ1-1	CASVTVFYTEAFF	TGTGCCAGCGTGACAGTATTTTACACTGAAGCTTTCTTT
.	.	14	TRBV7-8	TRBJ2-7	CASSLQTRADEQYF	TGTGCCAGCAGCTTACAGACCAGAGCTGACGAGCAGTACTTC
.	.	15	TRBV5-1	TRBJ2-3	CASSRNSASTDTQYF	TGCGCCAGCAGCCGCAACTCCGCTAGCACAGATACGCAGTATTTT
.	.	12	TRBV30	TRBJ1-2	CAWSVHGNGYTF	TGTGCCTGGAGTGTACACGGTAATGGCTACACCTTC
.	few	14	TRBV28	TRBJ1-2	CASTTGGANYGYTF	TGTGCCAGCACCACCGGGGGGGCAAACTATGGCTACACCTTC
TRBD1	few	13	TRBV10-3	TRBJ1-2	CAISEAGGNGYTF	TGTGCCATCAGTGAGGCAGGGGGCAATGGCTACACCTTC
.	.	14	TRBV5-1	TRBJ2-3	CASSPGRGTDTQYF	TGCGCCAGCAGCCCGGGCCGGGGAACAGATACGCAGTATTTT
TRBD2	.	17	TRBV7-3	TRBJ2-3	CASSLQPSGSGGDTQYF	TGTGCCAGCAGCCTCCAACCTAGCGGGAGTGGGGGAGATACGCAGTATTTT
.	few	14	TRBV12-3/TRBV12-4	TRBJ2-5	CASSSRRMQETQYF	TGTGCCAGCAGTTCCAGACGGATGCAAGAGACCCAGTACTTC
TRBD1	few	16	TRBV24-1	TRBJ2-3	CATSDRTGGSADTQYF	TGTGCCACCAGTGACAGGACAGGGGGAAGTGCCGATACGCAGTATTTT
.	.	14	TRBV2	TRBJ1-2	CASRSGARSYGYTF	TGTGCCAGCCGCTCAGGGGCGAGGAGCTATGGCTACACCTTC
.	few	14	TRBV20-1	TRBJ2-2	CSARAGRNTGELFF	TGCAGTGCTAGAGCGGGACGAAACACCGGGGAGCTGTTTTTT
TRBD2	.	22	TRBV6-2/TRBV6-3	TRBJ2-1	CASSYQLGNGLAGQRNYNEQFF	TGTGCCAGCAGTTACCAACTGGGAAATGGACTAGCGGGACAGAGAAACTACAATGAGCAGTTCTTC
TRBD1	.	14	TRBV28	TRBJ2-7	CASSNRGPTYEQYF	TGTGCCAGCAGTAACAGGGGGCCTACCTACGAGCAGTACTTC
.	.	13	TRBV4-3	TRBJ1-2	CASSQAPNYGYTF	TGCGCCAGCAGCCAAGCTCCTAACTATGGCTACACCTTC
.	.	14	TRBV7-2	TRBJ2-5	CASSLAGNRETQYF	TGTGCCAGCAGCTTAGCAGGGAATAGGGAGACCCAGTACTTC
.	few	11	TRBV7-9	TRBJ1-1	CASSLSGVAFF	TGTGCCAGCAGCTTATCCGGGGTCGCTTTCTTT
.	.	15	TRBV12-3/TRBV12-4	TRBJ2-1	CASSPGLGLVDEQFF	TGTGCCAGCAGTCCGGGACTCGGGTTGGTCGATGAGCAGTTCTTC
TRBD1	.	16	TRBV9	TRBJ2-1	CASSASGTGGVDEQFF	TGTGCCAGCAGCGCATCCGGGACAGGAGGGGTGGATGAGCAGTTCTTC
TRBD2	.	15	TRBV7-2	TRBJ2-1	CASSTGLAGVSEQFF	TGTGCCAGCAGCACGGGACTAGCGGGAGTCTCTGAGCAGTTCTTC
.	few	15	TRBV30	TRBJ2-7	CAWSDSPGGLREQYF	TGTGCCTGGAGCGACTCCCCCGGAGGGTTGCGCGAGCAGTACTTC
.	.	16	TRBV12-3/TRBV12-4	TRBJ1-3	CASSLAGSGVGNTIYF	TGTGCCAGCAGTTTGGCGGGTTCGGGGGTAGGAAACACCATATATTTT
.	.	15	TRBV6-5	TRBJ1-2	CASSYSSQINYGYTF	TGTGCCAGCAGTTACTCGAGCCAGATTAACTATGGCTACACCTTC
.	once	16	TRBV7-3	TRBJ2-2	CASSPGGAGYTGELFF	TGTGCCAGCAGCCCAGGCGGGGCCGGATACACCGGGGAGCTGTTTTTT
TRBD2	few	15	TRBV2	TRBJ2-1	CASRRRLATHNEQFF	TGTGCCAGCCGACGTCGACTAGCTACCCACAATGAGCAGTTCTTC
.	.	16	TRBV5-1	TRBJ2-1	CASSLRLGGSYNEQFF	TGCGCCAGCAGCTTGAGGTTGGGGGGCAGCTACAATGAGCAGTTCTTC
.	few	15	TRBV11-2	TRBJ1-5	CASSSSQVGGQPQHF	TGTGCCAGCAGCTCTTCCCAGGTCGGGGGTCAGCCCCAGCATTTT
.	.	12	TRBV5-1	TRBJ1-2	CASNSQDNGYTF	TGCGCCAGCAACTCACAGGACAATGGCTACACCTTC
.	.	15	TRBV7-2	TRBJ1-3	CASSPWGSSGNTIYF	TGTGCCAGCAGCCCATGGGGAAGCTCTGGAAACACCATATATTTT
.	few	13	TRBV27	TRBJ2-7	CASSLGRFYEQYF	TGTGCCAGCAGTTTGGGTCGATTCTACGAGCAGTACTTC